This T cell receptor (beta chain) is from a study of blood T cell repertoires in COVID-19. CDR3 size: 15 residues. From germline, CDR1 is ENHRY and CDR2 SYGVKD. Trimming removed 6 bases from V and 4 bases from J; junction bases left unmatched: 12. Using immunoSEQ multiplex PCR, the repertoire was profiled, and TCRdb retains in-frame clones only, with some absent. The repertoire holds under 400,000 clones, more than 70% seen once, with approximately 1% in the top ten. This clone was recorded a few times. This TCR came from a woman aged 25-40 years who had been exposed to COVID-19. What was sequenced was PBMCs or T cells enriched from blood (not recorded which). The chain combines TRBV10-3 with TRBJ2-7; 7 bases are a match to TRBD1. CDR3 DNA: TGTGCCATCAGGGGGACAGTTGGGGGCTTGTACGAGCAGTACTTC. It is translated as CAIRGTVGGLYEQYF.